The sample holds a few counts of the clone carrying this T cell receptor (beta chain). MiXCR, applied by TCRdb to the RT-PCR reads, yields one record per CDR3 protein. The table lists about 700,000 distinct CDR3 sequences, approximately 15% of them singletons. V lost 5 bases and J lost 5, with 13 bases in between. The CDR3 length is 14 residues. CDR1 is SGHAT, CDR2 FQNNGV, per germline. Sequencing used memory CD4+ T cells from blood. This TCR came from a female donor in good health, serving as a healthy control. The rearrangement joins TRBV11-2 to TRBJ1-5, with TRBD1 as a possible D gene (5 bases). The CDR3 here is CASSLQVGDQPQHF. Here the CDR3 DNA reads TGTGCCAGCAGCCTACAGGTCGGAGATCAGCCCCAGCATTTT.